This TCR beta chain comes out of a study of spatial heterogeneity in lung cancer. There are a few counts of this clonotype. Its antigen is unknown. TCRdb re-analysed the 5' RACE reads in MiXCR, keeping a single row per CDR3 protein. The sample consists of 30,000 to 45,000 distinct CDR3 sequences, 6.5% to 8.5% of them appearing once. Overall study findings and caveats: Resection blood, more than follow-up blood, showed ubiquitous expanded tumor TCRs.

The V end was cut by 7 bases, the J end by 2 bases, with 9 bases between. Germline V gene sequence: CDR1 DFQATT, CDR2 SNEGSKA (reference sequence). The CDR3 is 12 residues long. Time point meaning: sample taken at primary tumor resection. Whole RNA, which was extracted from tumor, nontumor lung tissue or frozen PBMC, was sequenced without any cell sorting. Donors were 55 to 75 untreated early-stage non-small cell lung cancer patients. This TCR was sampled from a male donor with early-stage non-small cell lung cancer. Material: PBMCs, obtained at surgery. This chain links TRBV20-1 with TRBJ2-1; D possibly corresponds to TRBD2 (5 bases). CDR3 nucleotides: TGCAGTGGAGAGGGCGCCTACAATGAGCAGTTCTTC. The encoded protein is CSGEGAYNEQFF.